This T cell receptor beta chain was profiled in a study of identical twins. Study-level points and caveats: Fewer insertions marked abundant cord blood beta clonotypes; young adult naive trended weakly, memory not at all.

On this clonotype itself: The antigen is not known.

A universal primer site was added by template switching, and unique molecular identifiers were carried by the cDNA. TCRdb used MiXCR to reprocess the 5' RACE reads, holding one entry per CDR3 protein. This sample has approximately 260,000 distinct CDR3 sequences; approximately 8.6% occur once, and the top ten carry less than 4%. The CDR3 sequence is 17 residues long. V shed 2 bases, J shed 8 bases, and the junction held 14 bases outside the gene matches. Per germline, CDR1 SNHLY and CDR2 FYNNEI. These data were also reused for a study on yellow fever vaccine responses in identical twins.

The receptor was derived from a woman under 30 in good health. Source material: CD8+ T cells sorted from blood. The genes are TRBV2 and TRBJ2-3, with TRBD2 identical over 9 bases. The CDR3 sequence is CASSEKLYSGSQGTQYF. CDR3 DNA sequence: TGTGCCAGCAGTGAAAAGCTATATAGCGGGAGCCAGGGTACGCAGTATTTT.